The sequence of this TCR beta chain was determined in a study of molecular identifiers for immune sequencing clone quantification. The V segment lost 4 bases and the J segment 5 bases; nucleotides outside the gene matches: 8. The CDR3 consists of 15 residues. CDR1 and CDR2 from the germline V gene are MGHRA and YSYEKL. Note on this clonotype: The antigen is unknown. Possible read error: a much larger clone is one base away.

Sorting was used to obtain naive CD8 T cells (CD8+CD4-CCR7+CD45RA+). Overall study results and limits: Identical TCR molecules can share a barcode, and this sharing could underestimate highly expanded clone sizes. Effector cells had over 97% of their molecules in clones above 20 RNA copies, while naive cells had under 1%.

A single record per CDR3 protein comes from TCRdb applying MiXCR to the PCR reads. The sample includes roughly 320,000 distinct CDR3 sequences, roughly a quarter of them seen just once. This TCR derives from a human donor in good health. Some libraries in this study had Jurkat cell RNA spiked in. The chain recombines TRBV4-1 with TRBJ2-3, with TRBD2 matching over 8 bases. What was sequenced was naive CD8+ T cells from blood, with Jurkat cell RNA spiked in. Subset here: FACS-sorted CD8+CD4-CCR7+CD45RA+ naive T cells. DNA of the CDR3: TGCGCCAGCAGCCGAGATGGTGCGGGGGGAGATACGCAGTATTTT. Its protein product is CASSRDGAGGDTQYF.